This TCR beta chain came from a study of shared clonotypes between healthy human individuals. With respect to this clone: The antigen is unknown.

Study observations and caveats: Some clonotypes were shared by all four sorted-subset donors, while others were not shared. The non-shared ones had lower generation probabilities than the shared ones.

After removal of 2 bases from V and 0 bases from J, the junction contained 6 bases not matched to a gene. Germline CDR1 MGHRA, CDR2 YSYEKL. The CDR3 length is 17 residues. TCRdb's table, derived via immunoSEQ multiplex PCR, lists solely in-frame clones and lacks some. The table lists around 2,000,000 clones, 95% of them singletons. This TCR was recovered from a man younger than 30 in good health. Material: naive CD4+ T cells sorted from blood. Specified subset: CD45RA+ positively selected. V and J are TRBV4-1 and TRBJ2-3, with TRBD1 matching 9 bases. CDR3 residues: CASSQRFGTGSTDTQYF. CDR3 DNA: TGCGCCAGCAGCCAAAGGTTCGGGACAGGGAGCACAGATACGCAGTATTTT.